A selection of T cell receptor beta chains follows, all from one sample in a study of blood T cell repertoires in COVID-19. Clones were sequenced by immunoSEQ multiplex PCR, and TCRdb holds only the in-frame ones, with some missing. This sample has 150,000 to 200,000 clones, with approximately 85% found just once. Sequenced: peripheral blood. The receptor source for this set is a man aged 55-75 years with acute or convalescent COVID-19. The CDR3 runs from the conserved cysteine through the conserved F or W. The order of the fields is clone size, J gene, D gene, V gene, CDR3 protein. D genes are given only for firm matches. Size values are once, few and many counts, or a class for expanded clones, and some rows have none.

.	TRBJ2-7	.	TRBV3-1/TRBV3-2	CASSQGTHSYEQYF
.	TRBJ1-3	.	TRBV28	CASTPLSSGNTIYF
few	TRBJ2-2	TRBD2	TRBV19	CASQRTSGSTGELFF
.	TRBJ1-4	.	TRBV6-2/TRBV6-3	CASSYSQGAGSKLFF
.	TRBJ2-3	.	TRBV11-2	CASSPQADTQYF
.	TRBJ1-6	TRBD1	TRBV19	CASRHGTGEGSPLHF
.	TRBJ1-5	.	TRBV10-1	CATQLPRDSRGDQPQHF
.	TRBJ2-7	TRBD1	TRBV19	CASSRGQGASYEQYF
.	TRBJ2-7	.	TRBV6-1	CASSEVGGYEQYF
once	TRBJ1-5	.	TRBV5-1	CASSLAAGVQPQHF
.	TRBJ1-1	.	TRBV14	CASSPGQTMNTEAFF
.	TRBJ2-3	TRBD2	TRBV2	CASRGGTSADTQYF
.	TRBJ1-2	.	TRBV7-9	CASSPEVASLSGYTF
.	TRBJ2-4	TRBD1	TRBV4-1	CASSPARGPGNIQYF
.	TRBJ1-2	.	TRBV7-2	CASTLIVLNYGYTF
.	TRBJ1-1	TRBD1	TRBV6-5	CASSYSRTGGTEAFF
.	TRBJ2-3	.	TRBV21-1	CASSIADTQYF
.	TRBJ2-3	TRBD1	TRBV10-3	CAISESVQGKTSTDTQYF
.	TRBJ2-7	TRBD1	TRBV5-1	CASSQGTESSYEQYF
.	TRBJ1-1	.	TRBV28	CASTRGRATEAFF